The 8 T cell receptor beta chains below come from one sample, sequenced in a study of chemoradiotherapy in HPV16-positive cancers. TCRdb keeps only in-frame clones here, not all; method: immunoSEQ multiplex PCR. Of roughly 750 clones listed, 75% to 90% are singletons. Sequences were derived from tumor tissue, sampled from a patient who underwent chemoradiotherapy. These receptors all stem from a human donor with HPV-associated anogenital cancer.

The CDR3 loop is CASNPMGGEITDTQYF. Here the CDR3 DNA reads TGTGCCAGCAACCCGATGGGGGGGGAGATCACAGATACGCAGTATTTT. V is TRBV2 and J is TRBJ2-3; TRBD2 matches at 7 bases. V dropped 7 bases and J dropped 2; count of bases not matched to a gene: 12. The CDR3 has 16 amino acids. CDR1 is SNHLY and CDR2 is FYNNEI in the germline V gene. The whole variable domain, filled in from reference TRBV2 and TRBJ2-3, reads EPEVTQTPSHQVTQMGQEVILRCVPISNHLYFYWYRQILGQKVEFLVSFYNNEISEKSEIFDDQFSVERPDGSNFTLKIRSTKLEDSAMYFCASNPMGGEITDTQYFGPGTRLTVL.

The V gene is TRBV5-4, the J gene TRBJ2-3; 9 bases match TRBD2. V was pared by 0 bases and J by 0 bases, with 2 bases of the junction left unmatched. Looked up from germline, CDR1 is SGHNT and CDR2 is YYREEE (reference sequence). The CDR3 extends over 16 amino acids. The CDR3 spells CASSLVLAGSTDTQYF. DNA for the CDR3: TGTGCCAGCAGCTTGGTCCTAGCGGGGAGCACAGATACGCAGTATTTT.

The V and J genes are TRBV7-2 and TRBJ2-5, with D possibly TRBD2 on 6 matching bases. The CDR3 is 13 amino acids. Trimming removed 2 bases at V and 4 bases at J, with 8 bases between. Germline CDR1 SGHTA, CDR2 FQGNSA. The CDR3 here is CASSLSGGETQYF. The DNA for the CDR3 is TGTGCCAGCAGCTTATCCGGGGGAGAGACCCAGTACTTC.

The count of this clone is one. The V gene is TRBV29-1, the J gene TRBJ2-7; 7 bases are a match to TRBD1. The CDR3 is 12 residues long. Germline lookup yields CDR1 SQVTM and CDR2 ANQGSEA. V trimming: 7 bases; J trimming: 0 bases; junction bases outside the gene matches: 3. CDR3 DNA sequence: TGCAGCGGAAGACAGGGCTCCTACGAGCAGTACTTC. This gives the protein CSGRQGSYEQYF.

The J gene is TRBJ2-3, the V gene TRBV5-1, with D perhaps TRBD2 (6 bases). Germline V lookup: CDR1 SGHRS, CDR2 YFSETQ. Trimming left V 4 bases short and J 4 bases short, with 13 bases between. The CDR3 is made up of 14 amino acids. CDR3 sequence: CASSGTSPPDTQYF. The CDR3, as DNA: TGCGCCAGCAGCGGGACTTCCCCCCCAGATACGCAGTATTTT.

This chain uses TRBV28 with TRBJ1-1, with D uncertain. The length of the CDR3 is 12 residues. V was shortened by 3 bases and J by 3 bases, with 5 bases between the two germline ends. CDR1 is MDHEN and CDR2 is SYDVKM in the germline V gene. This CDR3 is CASSFSDTEAFF. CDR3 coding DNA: TGTGCCAGCAGTTTCAGTGACACTGAAGCTTTCTTT.

The CDR3 nucleotides read TGTGCCTGGAGTAAGGGGAGCTCCTATAATTCACCCCTCCACTTT. It yields the protein CAWSKGSSYNSPLHF. The V gene is TRBV30, the J gene TRBJ1-6; D possibly corresponds to TRBD1 (5 bases). V lost 2 bases and J 0 bases, leaving 8 bases between the germline ends. This CDR3 comprises 15 residues. CDR1 is GTSNPN, CDR2 SVGIG, per germline (reference sequence).

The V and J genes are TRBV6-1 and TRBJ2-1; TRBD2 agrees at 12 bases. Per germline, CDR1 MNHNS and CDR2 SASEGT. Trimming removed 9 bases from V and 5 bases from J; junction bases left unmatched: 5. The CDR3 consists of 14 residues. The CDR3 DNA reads TGTGCCAGTACGACTAGCGGGGGTCACAATGAGCAGTTCTTC. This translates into CASTTSGGHNEQFF.